A single T cell receptor beta chain is shown here with its context. Its recognized antigen is unknown. Base qualities are missing; no much larger clone stands one base away. These data are taken from a study of PD-1 blockade in classical Hodgkin lymphoma (dated by TCRdb to 2018 to 2020). About the investigation overall: Nivolumab dosing was 3 mg/kg intravenously every 2 weeks, continuing until either disease progression or unacceptable toxicity. The study used TCR beta sequencing and CyTOF to define a peripheral blood immune signature of response to PD-1 blockade in classical Hodgkin lymphoma. Summary of the overall study and its limitations: Among trial patients, those achieving complete response had baseline diversity similar to that of newly diagnosed patients, while diversity was significantly lower in partial responders and progressors. The study was limited to a single clinical trial cohort, and causes of repertoire differences, possibly disease activity or prior therapy, remained undefined. Patients starting nivolumab less than 1 year after ASCT had lower diversity and were excluded from later analyses to avoid confounding by immune reconstitution. CD4+ but not CD8+ TCR diversity rose significantly by C4D1 (p=0.0027 vs p=0.16), most apparent in complete responders (p=0.02). Newly diagnosed patients were reported to have lower baseline TCR diversity than healthy donors, and relapsed/refractory patients were reported to have lower baseline TCR diversity still.

Genomic DNA was isolated using the Qiagen DNeasy kit from unsorted PBMCs as well as from negatively selected CD4+ and CD8+ fractions. TCR beta CDR3 regions were subjected to amplification by immunoSEQ multiplex PCR with primers that anneal to V and J segments. A synthetic immune receptor repertoire was used to minimize amplification bias, and any residual bias was removed computationally once sequencing was done. From the authors' description of their analysis: Repertoire diversity was quantified as the Shannon entropy index using custom Python scripts. Unsorted, CD4+ and CD8+ repertoires were analyzed separately, except in combined analyses where CD4+ and CD8+ sequences were merged in silico. Clonal expansion was defined as at least a 2-fold frequency increase after treatment relative to C1D1, with a pseudocount of 0.5 for undetected baseline clones. Clones with 0 or 1 copy at C1D1 were classified as singleton clones, and clones with 2 or more copies were classified as non-singleton clones. Clones expanded in unsorted samples were annotated as CD4+, CD8+ or unknown by matching protein sequences in sorted samples from the same patient. Diversity changes from C1D1 to C4D1 were tested in paired samples using Wilcoxon tests. TCRdb stores this immuneACCESS table with in-frame sequences only. Part of the clones is absent; in the studies checked, under half of the shortfall reflects unresolved V genes, and no reason is known for the rest. V and J calls and clone size are those listed in that table; D and trimming were worked out from the DNA. The sample table lists over 75,000 clones, 90% of them with a count of one. Of the sample, approximately 2.9% is held by the ten largest clones.

Counted from cysteine to phenylalanine, this CDR3 has 16 amino acids. Just the 48-base CDR3 DNA is kept, in frame starting at base 1. V is shortened by 0 bases, J by 0 bases, and the region joining them spans 7 bases. As encoded in the germline V gene, CDR1 is SGDLS while CDR2 is YYNGEE. The meaning of the sample's time point label: cycle 4 day 1 (C4D1), after about 6 weeks of nivolumab. Every trial patient had relapsed after autologous stem cell transplantation, and cohorts A, B and C differed in prior brentuximab vedotin exposure. The trial cohort was composed of 56 patients with relapsed/refractory classical Hodgkin lymphoma, for whom complete response, partial response or progressive disease was recorded as best overall response. In the multi-cohort phase II CheckMate 205 trial, trial patients received single-agent nivolumab. An independent review committee assessed best overall response using the 2007 International Working Group response criteria. Trial PBMCs were collected immediately before nivolumab initiation (C1D1) and during therapy at cycle 2 day 1 and cycle 4 day 1. Peripheral blood was collected in 8 mL Vacutainer Cell Preparation Tubes, from which PBMCs were isolated by centrifugation and then cryopreserved.

The sequence is built from TRBV9 and TRBJ1-6; the D gene cannot be resolved reliably. The clonotype comes from a human donor with classical Hodgkin lymphoma. The sample consisted of peripheral blood mononuclear cells (PBMCs), taken before the fourth cycle of nivolumab. At the DNA level, the sequence is TGTGCCAGCAGCGTAGGGGGTAGCTCCTATAATTCACCCCTCCACTTT. Protein translation: CASSVGGSSYNSPLHF.